The 18 T cell receptor beta chains reported below all come from one sample, sequenced in a study of shared clonotypes between healthy human individuals. Using immunoSEQ multiplex PCR, the repertoire was profiled, and TCRdb retains in-frame clones only, with some absent. The sample contains roughly 1,500,000 clones, 98% of which appear only once. Sequencing was done on a sample of naive CD4+ T cells sorted from blood. Subset specified: CD45RA+ positively selected. The receptors shown here come from a man younger than 40 in good health.

The V and J genes are TRBV7-8 and TRBJ1-5, with D possibly being TRBD1 (6 bases). Per germline, CDR1 SGHVS and CDR2 FQNEAQ. The ends were cut back, 5 bases at V and 7 bases at J, with 15 bases in the middle. The CDR3 length is 14 residues. The CDR3 protein is CASSPTGRYQPQHF. The CDR3 nucleotides read TGTGCCAGCAGCCCTACAGGGAGGTACCAGCCCCAGCATTTT.

The rearrangement joins TRBV6-5 to TRBJ2-2; 13 bases align to TRBD2. The CDR3 spans 14 residues. V was pared by 5 bases and J by 7 bases, with 1 base of the junction left unmatched. CDR1 is MNHEY and CDR2 is SVGAGI in the germline V gene. CDR3 nucleotides: TGTGCCAGCAGTGGGACTAGCGGGATCGGGGAGCTGTTTTTT. This encodes CASSGTSGIGELFF.

This chain connects TRBV28 to TRBJ2-1; D gene ambiguous. Per the germline V gene, CDR1 is MDHEN and CDR2 is SYDVKM. This CDR3 region has 16 residues. V lost 2 bases, J lost 0 bases, and 11 bases lay in between. In DNA, the CDR3 is TGTGCCAGCAGTTTAGTGGGCTCCCGCTCCTACAATGAGCAGTTCTTC. Amino acids: CASSLVGSRSYNEQFF.

The V gene is TRBV15, the J gene TRBJ2-1, with 8 bases lining up with TRBD2. There are 14 residues in the CDR3. Trimming removed 1 base from V and 13 bases from J; junction bases left unmatched: 9. The germline CDR1 and CDR2 sequences are LNHNV and YYDKDF (reference sequence). The CDR3 protein is CATSRGASGSSQFF. The CDR3 DNA is TGTGCCACCAGCAGAGGGGCTAGCGGGTCGTCACAGTTCTTC. Supplemented by reference TRBV15 and TRBJ2-1, the full variable domain reads DAMVIQNPRYQVTQFGKPVTLSCSQTLNHNVMYWYQQKSSQAPKLLFHYYDKDFNNEADTPDNFQSRRPNTSFCFLDIRSPGLGDTAMYLCATSRGASGSSQFFGPGTRLTVL.

The chain carries TRBV5-5 and TRBJ2-1; 14 bases agree with TRBD2. V was pared by 0 bases and J by 7 bases, with 9 bases of the junction left unmatched. Germline V gene sequence: CDR1 SGHKS, CDR2 YYEKEE (reference sequence). There are 18 residues in the CDR3. The CDR3 loop is CASSLGTTGLAGVNEQFF. CDR3 bases: TGTGCCAGCAGCTTGGGGACAACGGGACTAGCGGGAGTAAATGAGCAGTTCTTC.

The CDR3 bases are TGCGCCAGCAGCTCCTACCGGGTTTACTCACCCTCGAACACTGAAGCTTTCTTT. Amino acid sequence: CASSSYRVYSPSNTEAFF. This rearrangement joins TRBV5-1 to TRBJ1-1; D is uncertain. Germline lookup yields CDR1 SGHRS and CDR2 YFSETQ. The ends were cut back, 3 bases at V and 1 base at J, with 22 bases in the middle. The CDR3 is 18 residues long.

Worth noting for this clone: The sample holds other DNA sequences that translate to the same CDR3. This chain connects TRBV7-2 to TRBJ2-7; 11 positions agree with TRBD2. The V segment lost 6 bases and the J segment 3 bases; nucleotides outside the gene matches: 10. Germline values: CDR1 SGHTA, CDR2 FQGNSA. The CDR3 runs 16 residues. CDR3: CASSLGGLAGGYEQYF. In nucleotides, the CDR3 is TGTGCCAGCAGTTTGGGGGGGCTAGCGGGAGGCTACGAGCAGTACTTC.

The CDR3: CASSDIWGNEQYF. The CDR3 bases are TGTGCCAGCAGCGATATTTGGGGAAACGAGCAGTACTTC. The chain carries TRBV7-2 and TRBJ2-7; D remains unclear. This CDR3 has 13 amino acids. CDR1 and CDR2 from the germline V gene are SGHTA and FQGNSA. Trimming left V 5 bases short and J 5 bases short, with 13 bases between.

DNA of the CDR3: TGTGCCAGCAGCCGCCCTGCCGGGGAGCTGTTTTTT. Protein: CASSRPAGELFF. V is TRBV25-1 and J is TRBJ2-2; unclear D gene. There are 12 residues in the CDR3. The V end lost 6 bases, the J end lost 6 bases, and 8 bases lay between the germline ends. CDR1 is MGHDK, CDR2 SYGVNS, per germline.

This clone turned up a few times. The chain employs TRBV27 and TRBJ1-2, with 8 bases matching TRBD1. The V segment lost 2 bases and the J segment 9 bases; nucleotides outside the gene matches: 5. Germline V gene sequence: CDR1 MNHEY, CDR2 SMNVEV (reference sequence). The CDR3 is 13 amino acids. The CDR3 bases are TGTGCCAGCAGTTTAGGAAGACAGGGGCGCTACACCTTC. It codes for CASSLGRQGRYTF.

The chain combines TRBV5-1 with TRBJ1-1; D remains unclear. CDR1 SGHRS and CDR2 YFSETQ come from the germline V gene. This CDR3 has 14 residues. Trimming removed 0 bases from V and 2 bases from J, with 8 bases in between. The DNA for the CDR3 is TGCGCCAGCAGCTTGGCCCGGGATAACACTGAAGCTTTCTTT. It translates to CASSLARDNTEAFF.

V gene TRBV5-5 combines with J gene TRBJ2-3, with a possible D match to TRBD1 (5 bases). Germline assignment: CDR1 SGHKS and CDR2 YYEKEE (reference sequence). This CDR3 has 14 residues. V gave up 2 bases and J gave up 2 bases, with 9 bases separating them. CDR3 residues: CASSFLTDTDTQYF. CDR3 nucleotides: TGTGCCAGCAGCTTCTTGACAGACACAGATACGCAGTATTTT.

This clone occurred once. This chain links TRBV29-1 with TRBJ1-4; 8 bases fit TRBD1. With 6 bases clipped from V and 4 bases from J, the junction kept 10 bases outside the gene matches. Germline values: CDR1 SQVTM, CDR2 ANQGSEA. The CDR3 is made up of 15 amino acids. The CDR3 nucleotides read TGCAGCGTGCGGGCACAGGGGGTCTATAATGAAAAACTGTTTTTT. Residues: CSVRAQGVYNEKLFF. Full variable domain (rest looked up from reference TRBV29-1 and TRBJ1-4): SAVISQKPSRDICQRGTSLTIQCQVDSQVTMMFWYRQQPGQSLTLIATANQGSEATYESGFVIDKFPISRPNLTFSTLTVSNMSPEDSSIYLCSVRAQGVYNEKLFFGSGTQLSVL.

V is TRBV7-2 and J is TRBJ1-4; the match to TRBD1 covers 7 bases. The CDR3 loop spans 15 amino acids. The V segment lost 5 bases and the J segment 6 bases; nucleotides outside the gene matches: 9. Looked up from germline, CDR1 is SGHTA and CDR2 is FQGNSA. CDR3 sequence reads: CASSPGQLNYEKLFF. The DNA for the CDR3 is TGTGCCAGCAGCCCGGGACAGTTGAATTATGAAAAACTGTTTTTT.

The CDR3 DNA follows: TGTGCCAGCTCACCACCGAGCGCGGCTACCCATGAAGCTTTCTTT. Protein: CASSPPSAATHEAFF. J is TRBJ1-1 and V is TRBV18; D remains ambiguous. Germline assignment: CDR1 KGHSH and CDR2 LQKENI. The CDR3 runs to 15 residues. Trimming stripped 0 bases from V and 7 bases from J, with 15 bases between.

V gene TRBV7-8 combines with J gene TRBJ2-7; 7 bases fit TRBD2. The germline V gene encodes CDR1 SGHVS and CDR2 FQNEAQ. The CDR3 has 15 amino acids. V shed 1 base, J shed 6 bases, and the junction held 9 bases outside the gene matches. This chain's CDR3 is CASSLGTRGLGEQYF. The CDR3 DNA reads as TGTGCCAGCAGCTTAGGGACTAGAGGTCTGGGCGAGCAGTACTTC. The full variable domain, rest sourced from reference TRBV7-8 and TRBJ2-7, is GAGVSQSPRYKVAKRGQDVALRCDPISGHVSLFWYQQALGQGPEFLTYFQNEAQLDKSGLPSDRFFAERPEGSVSTLKIQRTQQEDSAVYLCASSLGTRGLGEQYFGPGTRLTVT.

Details on this clone: Other DNA sequences in the same sample also yield this CDR3. V and J are TRBV18 and TRBJ2-5; D call uncertain. This CDR3 has 12 amino acids. Per the germline V gene, CDR1 is KGHSH and CDR2 is LQKENI. V was pared by 4 bases and J by 2 bases, with 5 bases between. In DNA, the CDR3 is TGTGCCAGCTCACTGGGGCAAGAGACCCAGTACTTC. Translation gives CASSLGQETQYF.

The chain carries TRBV14 and TRBJ2-1, with 7 positions matching TRBD2. V was pared by 0 bases and J by 9 bases, with 8 bases of the junction left unmatched. There are 15 residues in the CDR3. CDR1 is SGHDN, CDR2 FVKESK, per germline. The CDR3 nucleotides read TGTGCCAGCAGCCAAGATGGGCGGGAGTACGGTGAGCAGTTCTTC. Translation: CASSQDGREYGEQFF.